This TCR beta chain was captured in a study of blood T cells in healthy people across ages. Study in general: Through template switching, about one barcoded beta molecule was captured per two T cells, as measured in model experiments.

CDR1 and CDR2 from the germline V gene are ENHRY and SYGVKD. The CDR3 extends over 12 amino acids. The V end was cut by 11 bases, the J end by 1 base, with 12 bases between. Through a sample-barcoded 5' primer and a J-beta primer mix, a second PCR was run for roughly 7 to 11 cycles. TCRdb re-called the 5' RACE reads with MiXCR, one entry per CDR3 protein. Among 1.2 million to 1.5 million distinct CDR3 sequences listed, roughly 40% were seen once. A remark on this clonotype: Antigen unknown.

Study findings and constraints: Unsorted PBMCs prevented conclusive naive versus antigen-experienced comparison. Greater diversity and more naive CD4+ cells were seen in long-lived donors than in aged donors.

Samples each had at least 6 micrograms of total RNA extracted. The sample taken for sequencing was blood. The chain combines TRBV10-3 with TRBJ2-7, with a tentative D call TRBD1 (5 bases). The sequence was collected from a woman younger than 30 in good health. The CDR3 protein is CALWTPSYEQYF. The CDR3 DNA sequence: TGTGCCCTCTGGACACCTTCCTACGAGCAGTACTTC.